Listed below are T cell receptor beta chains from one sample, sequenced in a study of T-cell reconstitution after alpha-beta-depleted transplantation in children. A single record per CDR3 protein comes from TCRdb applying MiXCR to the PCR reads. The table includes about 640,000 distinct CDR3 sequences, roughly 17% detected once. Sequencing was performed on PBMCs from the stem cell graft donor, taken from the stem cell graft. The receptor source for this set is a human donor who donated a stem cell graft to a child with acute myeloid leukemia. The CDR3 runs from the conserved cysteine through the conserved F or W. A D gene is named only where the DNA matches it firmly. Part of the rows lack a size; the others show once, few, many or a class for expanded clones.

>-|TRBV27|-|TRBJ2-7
CASKLRGTYEQYF
TGTGCCAGCAAGTTGAGGGGAACCTACGAGCAGTACTTC
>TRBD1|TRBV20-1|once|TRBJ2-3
CSARVWDSGTDTQYF
TGCAGTGCTAGAGTCTGGGACAGTGGCACAGATACGCAGTATTTT
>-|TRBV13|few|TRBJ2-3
CASSGDADTQYF
TGTGCCAGCAGCGGGGACGCAGATACGCAGTATTTT
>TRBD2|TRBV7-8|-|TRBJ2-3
CASSLARAGGRTDTQYF
TGTGCCAGCAGCTTAGCTCGAGCGGGGGGGCGGACAGATACGCAGTATTTT
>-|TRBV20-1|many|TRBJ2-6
CSASTGPGANVLTF
TGCAGTGCTAGTACCGGGCCCGGGGCCAACGTCCTGACTTTC
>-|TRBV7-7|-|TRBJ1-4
CASSPTASLNEKLFF
TGTGCCAGCAGCCCAACGGCTTCCTTGAATGAAAAACTGTTTTTT
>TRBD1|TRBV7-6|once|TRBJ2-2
CASSLTGRANTGDLFF
TGTGCCAGCAGCTTGACAGGGAGAGCGAACACCGGGGACCTGTTTTTT
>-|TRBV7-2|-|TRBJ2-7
CASSLPRESYEQYF
TGTGCCAGCAGCTTACCCAGGGAGTCCTACGAGCAGTACTTC
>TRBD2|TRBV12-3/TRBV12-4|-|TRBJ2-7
CASTLGLAGSEQYF
TGTGCCAGCACCTTGGGTCTAGCGGGAAGCGAGCAGTACTTC
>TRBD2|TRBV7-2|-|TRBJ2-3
CASSRSGGWDTQYF
TGTGCCAGCAGCCGCTCGGGGGGTTGGGATACGCAGTATTTT
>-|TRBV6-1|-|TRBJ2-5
CASSEAGRETQYF
TGTGCCAGCAGTGAAGCCGGGAGAGAGACCCAGTACTTC
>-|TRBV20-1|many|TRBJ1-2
CSARAYGPQGRGYTF
TGCAGTGCTAGAGCCTATGGCCCGCAGGGTAGAGGCTACACCTTC
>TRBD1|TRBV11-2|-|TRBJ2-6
CASSLDRVTGGLGANVLTF
TGTGCCAGCAGCTTAGATCGGGTGACAGGGGGCCTTGGGGCCAACGTCCTGACTTTC
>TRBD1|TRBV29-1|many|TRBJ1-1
CSVQTGSVAFF
TGCAGCGTTCAGACAGGGTCGGTCGCTTTCTTT
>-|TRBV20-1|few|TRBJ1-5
CSAIKADGYNQPQHF
TGCAGTGCTATAAAGGCAGATGGTTACAATCAGCCCCAGCATTTT
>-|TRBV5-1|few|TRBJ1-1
CASSLAGGSGTEAFF
TGCGCCAGCAGCTTGGCCGGGGGAAGTGGCACTGAAGCTTTCTTT
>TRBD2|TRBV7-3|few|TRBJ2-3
CASSLVGLAASTDTQYF
TGTGCCAGCAGCTTAGTGGGACTAGCGGCTAGCACAGATACGCAGTATTTT
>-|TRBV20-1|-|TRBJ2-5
CSASWSGTGTQYF
TGCAGTGCTAGTTGGAGCGGCACGGGGACCCAGTACTTC
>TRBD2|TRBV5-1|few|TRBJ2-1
CASSLSGGALNEQFF
TGCGCCAGCAGCTTAAGCGGGGGGGCCCTCAATGAGCAGTTCTTC
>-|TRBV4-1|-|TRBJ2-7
CASSQVGVAHEQYF
TGCGCCAGCAGCCAAGTTGGGGTTGCTCACGAGCAGTACTTC
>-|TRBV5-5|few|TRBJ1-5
CASSSYRVDQPQHF
TGTGCCAGCAGCTCGTACAGGGTTGATCAGCCCCAGCATTTT
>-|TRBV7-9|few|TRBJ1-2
CASSLVPPDGRGYTF
TGTGCCAGCAGCTTAGTTCCCCCGGACGGTAGGGGCTACACCTTC
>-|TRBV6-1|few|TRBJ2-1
CASSRGSRIYYNEQFF
TGTGCCAGCAGTCGAGGGAGCAGGATTTACTACAATGAGCAGTTCTTC
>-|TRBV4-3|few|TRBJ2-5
CASSQDRGEETQYF
TGCGCCAGCAGCCAAGATAGGGGAGAGGAGACCCAGTACTTC
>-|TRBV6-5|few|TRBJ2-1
CASSYSSSGALDEQFF
TGTGCCAGCAGTTACTCGTCTTCGGGGGCGTTGGATGAGCAGTTCTTC
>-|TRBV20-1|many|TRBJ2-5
CSARGLGREETQYF
TGCAGTGCTAGAGGACTTGGCCGTGAAGAGACCCAGTACTTC
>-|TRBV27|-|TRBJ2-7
CASSLAGDRYEQYF
TGTGCCAGCAGTTTAGCTGGGGACCGTTACGAGCAGTACTTC
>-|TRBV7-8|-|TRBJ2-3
CASSSDRITDTQYF
TGTGCCAGCAGCTCCGACAGGATCACAGATACGCAGTATTTT